Sequencing of this TCR beta chain was carried out in a study of T cells in Graves' hyperthyroidism and ophthalmopathy. Study-level results: In simple terms, a model built on 13 V-J features told ophthalmopathy apart from stable hyperthyroidism.

Between the trimmed V and J ends, which lost 5 bases and 1 base, there was a span of 12 bases. Germline V CDR1 and CDR2: MDHEN, SYDVKM. The CDR3 contains 15 residues. Researchers took RNA transcripts and amplified the TCR beta CDR3 regions from them. HTBI primers were employed in a first-round RT-PCR of the TCR CDR3. TCRdb fed the multiplex PCR reads into MiXCR, producing one record per CDR3 protein. The sample has about 720,000 distinct CDR3 sequences, about a sixth seen once; the top ten hold around 8%. Of note for this clonotype: Its antigen is undetermined.

Participants, patients aged 18 to 65, had newly diagnosed hyperthyroidism with a duration under 2 months. The study excluded patients with uncontrolled infection, other autoimmune disease, pregnancy or lactation. This receptor was obtained from a man aged 18 to 30 with Graves' hyperthyroidism. Material: blood. The genes are TRBV28 and TRBJ2-4; D tentatively fits TRBD1 or TRBD2 (7 bases each). CDR3 sequence (DNA): TGTGCCAGCAGTGAGCAGGGGGGGGCCAAAAACATTCAGTACTTC. Translated, it gives CASSEQGGAKNIQYF.